The clone carrying this TCR beta chain has just one count. The data belong to a study of blood T cell repertoires in COVID-19. Study background: Researchers got acute and convalescent COVID-19 samples from the United States, Italy and Spain. PBMCs, B-cell-depleted T cells, or T cells provided the cDNA or gDNA that made up the material.

This CDR3 region has 12 residues. V was cut by 4 bases and J by 4 bases, with 6 bases left in between. Per the authors' pipeline: Nucleated cell number was recorded as an estimate derived from reference gene primer amplification. Clones were sequenced by immunoSEQ multiplex PCR, and TCRdb holds only the in-frame ones, with some missing. Clone size and V and J calls were adopted from that table, with D and trimming inferred from the DNA. Of approximately 70,000 clones in the sample, 60% to 75% were seen once. This sequence was found in a woman in her sixties or seventies with acute or convalescent COVID-19. This sequence joins TRBV12-3 or TRBV12-4 and TRBJ2-3; tentatively, D is TRBD1 (5 bases). Input material: peripheral blood. The CDR3 DNA reads as TGTGCCAGCAGTTGGACACCAGATACGCAGTATTTT. Amino acid sequence: CASSWTPDTQYF.